Following are 26 T cell receptor beta chains from one sample sequenced in a study of blood T cells in healthy people across ages. Together with a sample-barcoded 5' primer, a J-beta primer mix was included in a second PCR lasting about 7 to 11 cycles. TCRdb processed the 5' RACE reads anew with MiXCR; each CDR3 protein has one entry. The sample holds roughly 800,000 distinct CDR3 sequences, roughly 25% seen once. These records were also assigned to another study, of T cells of mothers and their children.

Specimen: blood. These receptors were collected from a boy younger than 18 in good health.

In its sample, this clonotype was seen a few times. Germline is not matched at one junction end, which may reflect a read error. This chain uses TRBV4-1 with TRBJ2-2, with 7 positions matching TRBD1. The CDR3 extends over 14 amino acids. Germline CDR1 reads MGHRA; CDR2 reads YSYEKL. The CDR3 DNA follows: TGTGCCAGCAGCCTACCAGGGGGCACCGGGGAGCTGTTTTTT. Translation gives CASSLPGGTGELFF.

The chain links TRBV20-1 to TRBJ2-7; 7 nucleotides line up with TRBD1. The CDR3 length is 14 residues. In germline, CDR1 is DFQATT, CDR2 SNEGSKA (reference sequence). J was trimmed by 4 bases and V by 5 bases; bases with no gene match: 11. CDR3 protein: CSAAGAGGQYEQYF. The CDR3 nucleotides read TGCAGTGCTGCCGGGGCAGGGGGTCAGTACGAGCAGTACTTC.

The genes are TRBV10-3 and TRBJ1-1; D is perhaps TRBD1 (6 bases). The germline V gene encodes CDR1 ENHRY and CDR2 SYGVKD. Trimming removed 8 bases from V and 1 base from J, with 8 bases in between. The CDR3 length is 12 residues. CDR3 sequence (DNA): TGTGCCATCGCGACAGGGAACACTGAAGCTTTCTTT. It yields the protein CAIATGNTEAFF.

CDR3 amino acids: CASSNPGQGGTEAFF. The CDR3 DNA reads as TGTGCCAGCTCGAACCCGGGACAGGGTGGTACTGAAGCTTTCTTT. This chain links TRBV6-6 with TRBJ1-1, with TRBD1 identical over 9 bases. Germline assignment: CDR1 MNHNY and CDR2 SVGAGI (reference sequence). J was trimmed by 5 bases and V by 8 bases; bases with no gene match: 12. This CDR3 is built from 15 residues.

The V gene is TRBV5-6, the J gene TRBJ2-7; 9 bases fit TRBD2. The CDR3 length is 15 residues. The V gene end was trimmed by 0 bases and the J gene end by 6 bases; junction bases not matched to a gene: 7. CDR1 is SGHDT and CDR2 is YYEEEE in the germline V gene. Here the CDR3 DNA reads TGTGCCAGCAGCTTGGATGGCGGGGGGGCGGCCGAGCAGTACTTC. Translating it yields CASSLDGGGAAEQYF.

As regards this clonotype: The junction differs from germline at one of its ends, possibly a read error. V and J are TRBV13 and TRBJ2-2; a possible D gene is TRBD2 (6 bases). Germline-derived CDR1 and CDR2 are PRHDT and FYEKMQ (reference sequence). The CDR3 extends over 14 amino acids. In DNA, the CDR3 is TGTGCCAGCGGCCCAAAGGACCTCACCGGGGGGCTGTTTTTT. Translating it yields CASGPKDLTGGLFF.

The table lists this clonotype with a few counts. The rearrangement uses TRBV5-1 and TRBJ2-1, with 9 bases lining up with TRBD2. The germline CDR1 and CDR2 sequences are SGHRS and YFSETQ. This CDR3 comprises 15 residues. Trimming took 3 bases from V and 5 from J; bases not matched to a gene: 6. The CDR3 sequence: CASSSQREAHNEQFF. Here the CDR3 DNA reads TGCGCCAGCAGCTCTCAGCGGGAGGCTCACAATGAGCAGTTCTTC.

This chain connects TRBV4-1 to TRBJ2-6; TRBD1 agrees at 8 bases. This CDR3 is built from 16 residues. Germline V CDR1 and CDR2: MGHRA, YSYEKL. V trimming: 4 bases; J trimming: 2 bases; junction bases outside the gene matches: 4. The CDR3 coding sequence is TGCGCCAGCAGCCCGGGGGACAGGCCTGGGGCCAACGTCCTGACTTTC. It is translated as CASSPGDRPGANVLTF.

This sequence joins TRBV5-1 and TRBJ1-4, with D perhaps TRBD1 (5 bases). Germline CDR1 and CDR2: SGHRS and YFSETQ. This CDR3 is 16 amino acids long. V lost 4 bases and J 0 bases, leaving 13 bases between the germline ends. The CDR3 sequence is CASSGGPSATNEKLFF. As DNA, the CDR3 is TGCGCCAGCAGCGGGGGACCGAGTGCAACTAATGAAAAACTGTTTTTT.

Only a few counts were recorded for this clonotype. This chain uses TRBV4-3 with TRBJ2-1; 7 positions match TRBD2. CDR1 is LGHNA, CDR2 YSLEER, per germline. This CDR3 has 16 residues. J was trimmed by 8 bases and V by 0 bases; bases with no gene match: 10. CDR3 residues: CASSQDHGASGDEQFF. DNA of the CDR3: TGCGCCAGCAGCCAAGACCACGGGGCAAGCGGGGATGAGCAGTTCTTC.

V is TRBV4-3 and J is TRBJ2-5; D may be TRBD2 (5 bases). The CDR3 consists of 15 residues. V lost 4 bases to trimming and J lost 1 base, with 13 bases between them. Per germline, CDR1 LGHNA and CDR2 YSLEER. The CDR3 is CASSPIEGRQETQYF. The DNA of the CDR3 is TGCGCCAGCAGCCCGATTGAGGGCCGCCAAGAGACCCAGTACTTC.

This clonotype has only a few counts. The rearrangement links TRBV7-9 to TRBJ2-1; 13 bases agree with TRBD2. The trim removed 5 bases at V and 0 bases at J, leaving 4 bases unmatched. Germline CDR1 is SEHNR and CDR2 is FQNEAQ (reference sequence). This CDR3 has 17 residues. This CDR3 reads CASSGTSGISSYNEQFF. In nucleotides, the CDR3 is TGTGCCAGCAGCGGGACTAGCGGGATTAGCTCCTACAATGAGCAGTTCTTC.

The chain carries TRBV6-6 and TRBJ2-3, with no clear D. The J call may be incorrect, as the DNA end agrees better with TRBJ2-1. Germline loops: CDR1 MNHNY, CDR2 SVGAGI (reference sequence). The CDR3 is 12 residues long. This chain's CDR3 is CASSFTGNEQFF. CDR3 nucleotide sequence: TGTGCCAGCAGTTTCACTGGGAATGAGCAGTTCTTC.

The rearrangement joins TRBV20-1 to TRBJ2-5; TRBD1 is a possible D gene (5 bases). The CDR3 totals 12 residues. From germline, CDR1 is DFQATT and CDR2 SNEGSKA (reference sequence). Trimming took 3 bases from V and 11 from J, leaving 16 bases between them. The CDR3 region is CSASRQTEEQYF. In DNA form, the CDR3 reads TGCAGTGCTAGTAGACAGACGGAAGAGCAGTACTTC.

A note on this clonotype: Germline is not matched at one junction end, which may reflect a read error. The chain recombines TRBV7-6 with TRBJ2-5; D is unresolved. The CDR3 sequence is 15 residues long. The V gene's germline CDR1 is SGHVS and CDR2 FNYEAQ. The chain's CDR3 is CASSLTLLAREAQYF. As DNA, the CDR3 is TGTGCCAGCAGCTTAACCCTTCTGGCAAGAGAGGCCCAGTACTTC.

The rearrangement uses TRBV10-3 and TRBJ2-5; D remains ambiguous. Trimming pared 10 bases from V and 4 bases from J, leaving 10 bases between. The CDR3 sequence is 11 residues long. CDR1 is ENHRY, CDR2 SYGVKD, per germline. The CDR3 DNA sequence: TGTGCCACAGCCGTTCGAGAGACCCAGTACTTC. Translation: CATAVRETQYF.

DNA for the CDR3: TGTGCCAGTAGTCCGGGACAGGGCTTCGCCGGGGAGCTGTTTTTT. Its translation is CASSPGQGFAGELFF. The rearrangement links TRBV19 to TRBJ2-2; 9 bases fit TRBD1. Trimming removed 5 bases from V and 6 bases from J; junction bases left unmatched: 7. CDR3 length: 15 residues. The germline V gene encodes CDR1 LNHDA and CDR2 SQIVND (reference sequence).

This chain uses TRBV10-3 with TRBJ2-5, with 7 bases identical to TRBD1. The J call may be incorrect, as the DNA end agrees better with TRBJ2-7. Germline CDR1 ENHRY, CDR2 SYGVKD. This CDR3 spans 12 amino acids. The CDR3 loop reads CAISKDRTEQYF. CDR3 nucleotides: TGTGCCATCAGTAAGGACAGGACCGAGCAGTACTTC.

The CDR3 DNA is TGTGCCAGCAGTTTTCGGACAGGGGGCCACGAGCAGTACTTC. It is translated as CASSFRTGGHEQYF. J is TRBJ2-5 and V is TRBV6-2 or TRBV6-3, with TRBD1 identical over 11 bases. The J call could be wrong; TRBJ2-7 is a better fit for the DNA end. The CDR3 consists of 14 residues. The germline V gene encodes CDR1 MNHEY and CDR2 SVGEGT.

V usage is TRBV9 and J usage is TRBJ2-2, with D perhaps TRBD2 (5 bases). The CDR3 totals 13 residues. V gave up 0 bases and J gave up 6 bases, with 6 bases separating them. CDR1 is SGDLS and CDR2 is YYNGEE in the germline V gene. Here the CDR3 reads CASSVASPGELFF. The DNA of the CDR3 is TGTGCCAGCAGCGTAGCTAGCCCCGGGGAGCTGTTTTTT. The full variable domain, its missing parts supplied by reference TRBV9 and TRBJ2-2, is DSGVTQTPKHLITATGQRVTLRCSPRSGDLSVYWYQQSLDQGLQFLIQYYNGEERAKGNILERFSAQQFPDLHSELNLSSLELGDSALYFCASSVASPGELFFGEGSRLTVL.

V is TRBV7-9 and J is TRBJ1-2; TRBD1 is a possible D gene (5 bases). The CDR3 spans 13 residues. Germline CDR1 and CDR2: SEHNR and FQNEAQ (reference sequence). The V and J ends lost 7 bases and 4 bases respectively, with 13 bases between them. CDR3 amino acids: CASNPGVGYGYTF. The CDR3 DNA reads TGTGCCAGCAATCCGGGGGTTGGCTATGGCTACACCTTC.

This clonotype was seen more than once but under ten times. The J gene is TRBJ2-3, the V gene TRBV5-1; D may be TRBD1 or TRBD2 (6 bases each). V lost 1 base, J lost 2 bases, and 11 bases lay in between. CDR3 length equals 15 residues. Germline V lookup: CDR1 SGHRS, CDR2 YFSETQ. Here the CDR3 reads CASSLWGADTDTQYF. The CDR3 DNA reads TGCGCCAGCAGCTTGTGGGGGGCCGACACAGATACGCAGTATTTT.

This clonotype was recorded a few times. The genes are TRBV9 and TRBJ1-3; maybe TRBD1 (6 bases). Between the trimmed V and J ends, which lost 0 bases and 4 bases, there was a span of 11 bases. In germline, CDR1 is SGDLS, CDR2 YYNGEE. The CDR3 sequence is 15 residues long. This CDR3 is CASSVVGGSGNTIYF. For the CDR3, the DNA is TGTGCCAGCAGCGTAGTAGGGGGATCAGGAAACACCATATATTTT.

The chain uses TRBV20-1 and TRBJ2-1; 9 nucleotides line up with TRBD1. The junction had 2 bases not matched to a gene; V was cut back by 2 bases and J by 9 bases. From germline, CDR1 is DFQATT and CDR2 SNEGSKA (reference sequence). This CDR3 is built from 12 residues. The CDR3 DNA reads as TGCAGTGCTAGAACAGGGGGCACTGAGCAGTTCTTC. Its translation: CSARTGGTEQFF.

This clonotype has a handful of counts. The V and J genes are TRBV20-1 and TRBJ2-5, with D uncertain. V was clipped by 4 bases and J by 0 bases, with 12 bases between them. The germline V gene encodes CDR1 DFQATT and CDR2 SNEGSKA (reference sequence). CDR3 size: 14 residues. The CDR3 DNA is TGCAGTGCTATCGCGTTCCCGTACCAAGAGACCCAGTACTTC. It codes for CSAIAFPYQETQYF.

The chain employs TRBV29-1 and TRBJ2-1; D remains unclear. The V end was cut by 4 bases, the J end by 8 bases, with 18 bases between. Germline-derived CDR1 and CDR2 are SQVTM and ANQGSEA. The CDR3 has 14 residues. In DNA, the CDR3 is TGCAGCGTTGGGCAGGACCTTAATCCCCATGAGCAGTTCTTC. It specifies CSVGQDLNPHEQFF.